These T cell receptor beta chains were read from a single sample in a study of blood T cell repertoires in COVID-19. This table comes from immunoSEQ multiplex PCR, and its TCRdb copy is limited to in-frame clones, with some not included. The profile shows 110,000 to 150,000 clones, about 80% of them singletons. Sequencing used peripheral blood. Receptors originate from a human donor in a cohort sampled during active COVID-19. The CDR3 runs from the conserved cysteine through the conserved F or W. The D gene is left open where the match is weak.

v_call,j_call,d_call,cdr3_aa,cdr3_nt
TRBV18,TRBJ2-5,TRBD1,CASSPSGQGVETQYF,TGTGCCAGCTCACCTTCGGGACAGGGGGTGGAGACCCAGTACTTC
TRBV5-1,TRBJ2-7,TRBD2,CASSGGLAPSSYEQYF,TGCGCCAGCAGCGGGGGACTAGCGCCGAGCTCCTACGAGCAGTACTTC
TRBV10-3,TRBJ1-1,-,CAISESGATEAFF,TGTGCCATCAGTGAGTCGGGGGCCACTGAAGCTTTCTTT
TRBV19,TRBJ2-3,TRBD1,CASTTGRGYTDTQYF,TGTGCCAGTACAACAGGCAGGGGGTACACAGATACGCAGTATTTT
TRBV12-3/TRBV12-4,TRBJ2-7,-,CASTTAGGYEQYF,TGTGCCAGCACCACGGCCGGGGGTTACGAGCAGTACTTC
TRBV5-1,TRBJ2-1,TRBD2,CASSLGGGARNEQFF,TGCGCCAGCAGCTTGGGCGGGGGAGCTAGGAATGAGCAGTTCTTC
TRBV18,TRBJ2-3,-,CASSPPSTDTQYF,TGTGCCAGCTCACCACCGTCGACAGATACGCAGTATTTT
TRBV7-9,TRBJ1-4,TRBD1,CASSPGTGMAGNEKLFF,TGTGCCAGCAGCCCCGGGACAGGGATGGCGGGTAATGAAAAACTGTTTTTT
TRBV19,TRBJ2-2,TRBD2,CASSTSGTRAGELFF,TGTGCCAGTAGTACCTCCGGGACTAGGGCCGGGGAGCTGTTTTTT
TRBV3-1/TRBV3-2,TRBJ1-6,-,CASMTRAGFYDSPLHF,TGTGCCAGCATGACCCGGGCGGGATTCTATGATTCACCCCTCCACTTT
TRBV29-1,TRBJ2-6,TRBD1,CSVVLGQGVLSGANVLTF,TGCAGCGTTGTCCTGGGACAGGGTGTTCTATCTGGGGCCAACGTCCTGACTTTC
TRBV7-9,TRBJ1-6,TRBD1,CASSFRQGGSPLHF,TGTGCCAGCAGCTTTCGACAGGGAGGTTCACCCCTCCACTTT
TRBV5-5,TRBJ1-5,-,CASSLGGGNQPQHF,TGTGCCAGCAGCCTAGGGGGAGGGAATCAGCCCCAGCATTTT
TRBV4-3,TRBJ1-6,TRBD1,CASSQDPGTGGSPLHF,TGCGCCAGCAGCCAAGATCCTGGGACAGGGGGTTCACCCCTCCACTTT
TRBV19,TRBJ1-4,TRBD1,CASAQTGVREKLFF,TGTGCCAGCGCTCAAACAGGGGTGCGTGAAAAACTGTTTTTT
TRBV19,TRBJ2-5,-,CASSIENDRLETQYF,TGTGCCAGTAGTATAGAGAATGACAGGTTGGAGACCCAGTACTTC
TRBV9,TRBJ1-1,-,CASSGLEGSHTEAFF,TGTGCCAGCAGCGGACTAGAGGGCAGCCACACTGAAGCTTTCTTT